The 29 T cell receptor beta chains listed next were all sequenced from one sample in a study of blood T cell repertoires in COVID-19. Generated by immunoSEQ multiplex PCR, the TCRdb table keeps only in-frame clones and is missing some. The sample carries roughly 300,000 clones, 85% recorded once. Sequenced input: peripheral blood. These receptors were collected from a human donor in a cohort sampled during active COVID-19.

The chain joins TRBV29-1 to TRBJ2-5; 7 bases agree with TRBD1. Looked up from germline, CDR1 is SQVTM and CDR2 is ANQGSEA. The CDR3 consists of 14 residues. J lost 3 bases, V lost 3 bases, and 7 bases had no gene match. The CDR3: CSVELGQPKETQYF. For the CDR3, the DNA is TGCAGCGTTGAGCTGGGACAGCCAAAAGAGACCCAGTACTTC.

This chain connects TRBV6-2 or TRBV6-3 to TRBJ1-4; the D is unclear. CDR3 length: 13 residues. The germline CDR1 and CDR2 sequences are MNHEY and SVGEGT. V dropped 7 bases and J dropped 10 bases, with 16 bases sitting between them. The CDR3 spells CASTPGLAGKLFF. The CDR3, as DNA: TGTGCCAGCACCCCCGGACTTGCTGGAAAACTGTTTTTT.

As concerns this clone: Other nucleotide sequences in the sample specify the same CDR3. The chain couples TRBV6-5 to TRBJ1-5; TRBD1 might be the D (6 bases). Germline V gives CDR1 MNHEY, CDR2 SVGAGI. V lost 5 bases and J 0 bases, leaving 11 bases between the germline ends. The CDR3 is 15 amino acids. The CDR3 DNA reads as TGTGCCAGCAGTCGGACAGCTTATAGCAATCAGCCCCAGCATTTT. Its translation: CASSRTAYSNQPQHF.

The genes are TRBV5-4 and TRBJ1-2, with a possible D match to TRBD1 (5 bases). Trimming shortened V by 2 bases and J by 8 bases, and 19 bases separated the two germline ends. Germline V CDR1 and CDR2: SGHNT, YYREEE (reference sequence). The CDR3 length is 15 residues. The chain's CDR3 is CASSFPSGGRDGYTF. CDR3 DNA sequence: TGTGCCAGCAGCTTCCCATCGGGAGGGAGGGACGGCTACACCTTC. Using reference TRBV5-4 and TRBJ1-2 for the parts outside the CDR3, the full variable domain is ETGVTQSPTHLIKTRGQQVTLRCSSQSGHNTVSWYQQALGQGPQFIFQYYREEENGRGNFPPRFSGLQFPNYSSELNVNALELDDSALYLCASSFPSGGRDGYTFGSGTRLTVV.

V gene TRBV5-5 combines with J gene TRBJ2-1, with a tentative D call TRBD1 (6 bases). The CDR3 is 14 amino acids. Germline V gene lookup returns CDR1 SGHKS and CDR2 YYEKEE (reference sequence). V lost 4 bases to trimming and J lost 2 bases, with 10 bases between them. The CDR3 is CASSRQVPYNEQFF. The CDR3 nucleotides read TGTGCCAGCAGCCGACAGGTTCCCTACAATGAGCAGTTCTTC.

In DNA, the CDR3 is TGTGCCAGCAGTTTAGGCGAGACCCAGTACTTC. Protein product: CASSLGETQYF. The V gene is TRBV27, the J gene TRBJ2-5; no clear D. CDR3 size: 11 residues. Germline CDR1 reads MNHEY; CDR2 reads SMNVEV (reference sequence). Trimming stripped 2 bases from V and 5 bases from J, with 3 bases between.

The sample holds one count of this clone. The chain carries TRBV10-3 and TRBJ2-1; D is ambiguous. V was shortened by 6 bases and J by 9 bases, with 15 bases between the two germline ends. Looked up from germline, CDR1 is ENHRY and CDR2 is SYGVKD. The CDR3 has 13 residues. The CDR3 here is CAIRVSSVSEQFF. CDR3 DNA: TGTGCCATCAGGGTTTCTTCGGTCTCTGAGCAGTTCTTC.

Worth noting for this clone: The sample carries other DNA sequences with the same CDR3. The chain is built from TRBV29-1 and TRBJ1-3; D not certain. CDR1 is SQVTM, CDR2 ANQGSEA, per germline. The V end was cut by 1 base, the J end by 2 bases, with 3 bases between. This CDR3 spans 12 amino acids. DNA of the CDR3: TGCAGCGTTGAAGGGCCTGGAAACACCATATATTTT. It is translated as CSVEGPGNTIYF. Together with reference TRBV29-1 and TRBJ1-3, the CDR3 gives the full variable domain: SAVISQKPSRDICQRGTSLTIQCQVDSQVTMMFWYRQQPGQSLTLIATANQGSEATYESGFVIDKFPISRPNLTFSTLTVSNMSPEDSSIYLCSVEGPGNTIYFGEGSWLTVV.

This clone was seen only once. V usage is TRBV28 and J usage is TRBJ2-3, with 11 bases lining up with TRBD2. CDR1 is MDHEN, CDR2 SYDVKM, per germline. V lost 10 bases, J lost 5 bases, and 2 bases stayed unmatched. This CDR3 contains 12 residues. The CDR3 spells CATLAGGDTQYF. In DNA, the CDR3 is TGTGCCACCCTAGCGGGAGGAGATACGCAGTATTTT.

The V call is TRBV11-2, the J call TRBJ2-7; D unclear. Germline V gene sequence: CDR1 SGHAT, CDR2 FQNNGV. The CDR3 consists of 15 residues. With 0 bases removed from V and 2 bases from J, the gap between germline ends came to 11 bases. DNA for the CDR3: TGTGCCAGCAGCTTAGAAATGGCAAAGACCTACGAGCAGTACTTC. Amino acid sequence: CASSLEMAKTYEQYF.

This clone was picked up a small number of times. The J gene is TRBJ2-1, the V gene TRBV7-9; 11 bases fit TRBD2. This CDR3 comprises 19 residues. The V gene end was trimmed by 5 bases and the J gene end by 0 bases; junction bases not matched to a gene: 12. Germline loops: CDR1 SEHNR, CDR2 FQNEAQ (reference sequence). CDR3 DNA: TGTGCCAGCAGCCCGATAGCGGGAGGGAAACAGAGCTCCTACAATGAGCAGTTCTTC. It translates to CASSPIAGGKQSSYNEQFF. Supplemented by reference TRBV7-9 and TRBJ2-1, the full variable domain reads DTGVSQNPRHKITKRGQNVTFRCDPISEHNRLYWYRQTLGQGPEFLTYFQNEAQLEKSRLLSDRFSAERPKGSFSTLEIQRTEQGDSAMYLCASSPIAGGKQSSYNEQFFGPGTRLTVL.

The chain employs TRBV18 and TRBJ2-4; 14 nucleotides match TRBD2. The germline V gene has CDR1 KGHSH and CDR2 LQKENI. The CDR3 runs to 19 residues. The V gene end was trimmed by 4 bases and the J gene end by 9 bases; junction bases not matched to a gene: 17. In DNA, the CDR3 is TGTGCCAGCTCACTATCCGGGACTAGCGGGAGTTCCCCTTCTGGCATTCAGTACTTC. Encoded protein: CASSLSGTSGSSPSGIQYF.

The chain is built from TRBV27 and TRBJ1-1; D might be TRBD1 (6 bases). V lost 2 bases and J 9 bases, leaving 13 bases between the germline ends. The CDR3 contains 13 residues. Germline V gives CDR1 MNHEY, CDR2 SMNVEV (reference sequence). This CDR3 is CASSLQGTWKAFF. The CDR3 nucleotides are TGTGCCAGCAGTTTACAGGGGACGTGGAAAGCTTTCTTT.

In its sample, this clone was seen a few times. The chain is built from TRBV5-1 and TRBJ2-2, with D maybe TRBD2 (5 bases). The germline V gene has CDR1 SGHRS and CDR2 YFSETQ. The CDR3 contains 15 residues. Between the trimmed V and J ends, which lost 3 bases and 5 bases, there was a span of 14 bases. The CDR3 protein is CASSSRGFGTGELFF. In DNA form, the CDR3 reads TGCGCCAGCAGCTCCCGCGGGTTTGGGACCGGGGAGCTGTTTTTT.

CDR3 region: CASSSHEGGGNTEAFF. CDR3 DNA sequence: TGTGCCAGCAGTTCGCACGAAGGGGGGGGGAACACTGAAGCTTTCTTT. The V call is TRBV28, the J call TRBJ1-1; tentative D call: TRBD1 (6 bases). The germline gives CDR1 MDHEN, CDR2 SYDVKM. V was clipped by 4 bases and J by 1 base, with 16 bases between them. This CDR3 is built from 16 residues.

The CDR3 spells CASSRNGLAGGPDTQYF. CDR3 DNA sequence: TGTGCCAGCAGCCGAAACGGACTAGCGGGAGGGCCAGATACGCAGTATTTT. This chain connects TRBV5-8 to TRBJ2-3; 15 bases are a match to TRBD2. The CDR3 contains 17 residues. Germline lookup yields CDR1 SGHTS and CDR2 YDEGEE. V shed 4 bases and J 4 bases; nucleotides not matched to a gene: 7.

This clone was observed a handful of times. The rearrangement uses TRBV6-2 or TRBV6-3 and TRBJ2-2, with 9 bases identical to TRBD1. Trimming removed 5 bases from V and 4 bases from J; junction bases left unmatched: 11. This CDR3 is built from 17 residues. Germline V gives CDR1 MNHEY, CDR2 SVGEGT. The CDR3 loop is CASSRTGTGKGTGELFF. The CDR3 bases are TGTGCCAGCAGTCGCACCGGGACAGGGAAGGGCACCGGGGAGCTGTTTTTT.

This sequence joins TRBV6-5 and TRBJ1-4, with no clear D. The germline V gene encodes CDR1 MNHEY and CDR2 SVGAGI. The CDR3 extends over 15 amino acids. V lost 5 bases and J 0 bases, leaving 10 bases between the germline ends. DNA for the CDR3: TGTGCCAGCAGTCGGCAGACTGCAACTAATGAAAAACTGTTTTTT. This encodes CASSRQTATNEKLFF.

V usage is TRBV9 and J usage is TRBJ1-2; maybe TRBD1 (6 bases). Germline CDR1 SGDLS, CDR2 YYNGEE. The ends were cut back, 0 bases at V and 8 bases at J, with 14 bases in the middle. There are 14 residues in the CDR3. CDR3 nucleotide sequence: TGTGCCAGCAGCGTAGGGACAGCCACCGGAGGCTACACCTTC. This codes for CASSVGTATGGYTF.

The genes are TRBV13 and TRBJ1-1, with D unclear. V was shortened by 6 bases and J by 2 bases, with 16 bases between the two germline ends. The length of the CDR3 is 15 residues. The V gene's germline CDR1 is PRHDT and CDR2 FYEKMQ (reference sequence). The CDR3 nucleotides are TGTGCCAGCAGTTCAAAACCTCGGGGTAACACTGAAGCTTTCTTT. Translation gives CASSSKPRGNTEAFF.

This clone came up once. This sequence joins TRBV7-8 and TRBJ1-3; D possibly corresponds to TRBD1 (6 bases). The CDR3 loop spans 18 amino acids. The V end lost 2 bases, the J end lost 0 bases, and 17 bases lay between the germline ends. Germline V gene data show CDR1 as SGHVS and CDR2 as FQNEAQ. In DNA form, the CDR3 reads TGTGCCAGCAGCTTACTAGCCGCCCGACAGGCCTCTGGAAACACCATATATTTT. It translates to CASSLLAARQASGNTIYF.

This clone was seen just once. In DNA form, the CDR3 reads TGTGCCAGCAGCTTAGAGACTAGAGGAGAGACCCAGTACTTC. As protein: CASSLETRGETQYF. The chain recombines TRBV7-9 with TRBJ2-5, with D possibly TRBD2 on 6 matching bases. This CDR3 is 14 amino acids long. V was pared by 1 base and J by 4 bases, with 10 bases between. CDR1 is SEHNR and CDR2 is FQNEAQ in the germline V gene (reference sequence).

This sequence joins TRBV30 and TRBJ1-5, with D unresolved. CDR1 GTSNPN and CDR2 SVGIG come from the germline V gene (reference sequence). V lost 1 base and J 0 bases, leaving 7 bases between the germline ends. The CDR3 has 14 amino acids. For the CDR3, the DNA is TGTGCCTGGAGTGAACTACATAGCAATCAGCCCCAGCATTTT. It yields the protein CAWSELHSNQPQHF.

The chain uses TRBV3-1 (or the pseudogene TRBV3-2) and TRBJ1-1; D not certain. The V end was cut by 1 base, the J end by 7 bases, with 4 bases between. CDR1 and CDR2 from the germline V gene are LGHDT and YNNKEL (reference sequence). The CDR3 runs to 11 residues. CDR3 region: CASSQALEAFF. The CDR3 DNA reads as TGTGCCAGCAGCCAAGCACTTGAAGCTTTCTTT.

The CDR3 sequence is CASSLAGQTRGEQYF. In DNA, the CDR3 is TGTGCCAGCAGTTTGGCGGGACAGACCCGTGGGGAGCAGTACTTC. The chain links TRBV27 to TRBJ2-7, with a possible D match to TRBD1 (7 bases). Trimming removed 3 bases at V and 7 bases at J, with 19 bases between. This CDR3 has 15 amino acids. Germline V gene sequence: CDR1 MNHEY, CDR2 SMNVEV (reference sequence).

The chain combines TRBV5-1 with TRBJ2-7; 7 positions match TRBD2. The CDR3 consists of 15 residues. The germline V gene encodes CDR1 SGHRS and CDR2 YFSETQ. J was trimmed by 5 bases and V by 0 bases; bases with no gene match: 8. Written as DNA, the CDR3 is TGCGCCAGCAGCTTGGAACCTATGGGAGGGAACGAGCAGTACTTC. It yields the protein CASSLEPMGGNEQYF.

The chain couples TRBV4-3 to TRBJ2-1, with unresolved D. Trimming took off 1 base at V and 6 bases at J, with 13 bases between the two ends. This CDR3 is 15 amino acids long. The germline gives CDR1 LGHNA, CDR2 YSLEER. The CDR3 spells CASSQGGADLNEQFF. CDR3 nucleotides: TGCGCCAGCAGCCAAGGTGGCGCGGATCTCAATGAGCAGTTCTTC.

The rearrangement joins TRBV19 to TRBJ2-1; 13 bases align to TRBD2. V was clipped by 6 bases and J by 9 bases; unmatched bases: 5. This CDR3 spans 14 amino acids. Germline CDR1 is LNHDA and CDR2 is SQIVND (reference sequence). CDR3 loop: CASRGLAGTAEQFF. The CDR3 nucleotides read TGTGCCAGTAGGGGACTAGCGGGAACCGCTGAGCAGTTCTTC.

The chain joins TRBV7-2 to TRBJ2-6, with D hard to call. V lost 5 bases to trimming and J lost 0 bases, with 5 bases between them. This CDR3 contains 14 residues. The germline gives CDR1 SGHTA, CDR2 FQGNSA. Written as DNA, the CDR3 is TGTGCCAGCAGCCTAAGCTCTGGGGCCAACGTCCTGACTTTC. Translating gives CASSLSSGANVLTF.